This T cell receptor (beta chain) was observed in a study of blood T cell repertoires in COVID-19. The table lists this clone with a count of one. Clones were sequenced by immunoSEQ multiplex PCR, and TCRdb holds only the in-frame ones, with some missing. The sample carries more than 50,000 clones, around 86% recorded once. Between the trimmed V and J ends, which lost 0 bases and 5 bases, there was a span of 11 bases. This CDR3 is built from 14 residues. Germline assignment: CDR1 SGHKS and CDR2 YYEKEE (reference sequence). The chain employs TRBV5-5 and TRBJ1-2; no firm D call. This clonotype was sampled from an older woman with acute or convalescent COVID-19. Input material: peripheral blood. CDR3 in DNA: TGTGCCAGCAGCTTGGCCAACCAGTTGTATGGCTACACCTTC. This sequence encodes CASSLANQLYGYTF.